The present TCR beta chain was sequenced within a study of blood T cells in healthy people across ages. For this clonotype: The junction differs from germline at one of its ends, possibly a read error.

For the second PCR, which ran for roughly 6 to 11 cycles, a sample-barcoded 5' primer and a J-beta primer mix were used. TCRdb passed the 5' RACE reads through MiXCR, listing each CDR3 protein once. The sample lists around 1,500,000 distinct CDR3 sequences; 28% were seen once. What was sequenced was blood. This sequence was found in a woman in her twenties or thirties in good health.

The CDR3 DNA is TGTGCCAGCAGCTTGGCGGGGGAGTACAATGATCAGTGCTTC. Amino acids: CASSLAGEYNDQCF. The chain links TRBV7-2 to TRBJ2-1; 7 bases are shared with TRBD2. The germline gives CDR1 SGHTA, CDR2 FQGNSA. The CDR3 is 14 residues long.